The T cell receptor beta chain under discussion was sequenced for a study of metastatic and nonmetastatic thyroid tumors. Turning to the study itself: Thyroid patients, malignant and benign, had repertoires compared across blood and tumor or nodule tissue.

Findings of the study overall: It was reported that TCR beta diversity was significantly higher in malignant thyroid tumors than benign nodules, in blood and tumor.

Authors' processing steps: The study's classifier, a distant-metastasis tool for papillary thyroid cancer, was built using CDR3 differences across clinicopathological groups. TCRdb recomputed clones from the PCR reads via MiXCR. TCRdb's processing, not the study's, gives the V and J calls here. The sample holds about 28,000 clones, about a sixth seen once. No treatment had been given to any patient before thyroid surgery. This clone was counted many times. What it binds is not known. In the same sample, other DNA sequences code for this CDR3. The CDR3 is 14 amino acids. Germline-derived CDR1 and CDR2 are MNHEY and SMNVEV (reference sequence). V gave up 3 bases and J gave up 7 bases, with 13 bases separating them.

The receptor was isolated from a female donor with papillary thyroid cancer or a benign thyroid nodule (not recorded which). Some clones in this sample may be carry-over from other donors' samples. The chain combines TRBV27 with TRBJ1-5, with unresolved D. Sequencing was carried out using blood. The CDR3 nucleotides read TGTGCCAGCAGTTTTTCGATCCGGGAACAGCCCCAGCATTTT. It specifies CASSFSIREQPQHF.